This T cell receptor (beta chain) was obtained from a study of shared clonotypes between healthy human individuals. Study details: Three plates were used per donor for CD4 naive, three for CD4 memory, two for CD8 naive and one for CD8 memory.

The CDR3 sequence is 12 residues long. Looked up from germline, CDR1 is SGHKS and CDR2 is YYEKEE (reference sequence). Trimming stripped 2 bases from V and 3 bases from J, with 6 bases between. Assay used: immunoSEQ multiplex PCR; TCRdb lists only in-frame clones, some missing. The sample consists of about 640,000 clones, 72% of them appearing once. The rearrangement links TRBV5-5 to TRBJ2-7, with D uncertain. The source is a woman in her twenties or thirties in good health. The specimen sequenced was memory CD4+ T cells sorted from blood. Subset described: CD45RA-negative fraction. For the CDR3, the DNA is TGTGCCAGCAGCTTCGGCGGCTACGAGCAGTACTTC. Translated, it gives CASSFGGYEQYF. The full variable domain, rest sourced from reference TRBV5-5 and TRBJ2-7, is DAGVTQSPTHLIKTRGQQVTLRCSPISGHKSVSWYQQVLGQGPQFIFQYYEKEERGRGNFPDRFSARQFPNYSSELNVNALLLGDSALYLCASSFGGYEQYFGPGTRLTVT.